The 18 T cell receptor beta chains given below trace back to one sample, sequenced in a study of cytomegalovirus exposure and HLA in healthy donors. The PCR employed 60 Vbeta primers together with 13 Jbeta primers. Using immunoSEQ multiplex PCR, the repertoire was profiled, and TCRdb retains in-frame clones only, with some absent. The sample lists over 80,000 clones, roughly 80% occurring once. Source material: PBMCs. These receptors were collected from a man aged 55 to 69 in good health and CMV-seropositive.

This chain links TRBV18 with TRBJ2-7, with 8 bases aligning to TRBD1. The V gene end was trimmed by 3 bases and the J gene end by 0 bases; junction bases not matched to a gene: 4. CDR3 size: 15 residues. From germline, CDR1 is KGHSH and CDR2 LQKENI. CDR3 sequence reads: CASSPQQGGSYEQYF. The CDR3 nucleotides are TGTGCCAGCTCACCCCAACAGGGGGGCTCCTACGAGCAGTACTTC.

CDR3: CASSLGSGGIDEQYF. The CDR3 region has the DNA TGTGCCAGCAGCTTAGGTAGCGGGGGGATCGACGAGCAGTACTTC. The V call is TRBV7-3, the J call TRBJ2-7, with TRBD2 matching over 10 bases. J lost 5 bases, V lost 2 bases, and 6 bases had no gene match. The CDR3 extends over 15 amino acids. Germline V gene lookup returns CDR1 SGHTA and CDR2 FQGTGA.

The V gene is TRBV5-1, the J gene TRBJ2-2; TRBD2 matches at 7 bases. The V and J ends lost 0 bases and 7 bases, in that order; junction bases with no gene match: 15. CDR1 is SGHRS and CDR2 is YFSETQ in the germline V gene. The CDR3 extends over 18 amino acids. The CDR3 DNA reads TGCGCCAGCAGCTTGGTGGTAGCGGGCAGGGAGGACGACGGGGAGCTGTTTTTT. It yields the protein CASSLVVAGREDDGELFF. Full variable domain (outside the CDR3, taken from reference TRBV5-1 and TRBJ2-2): KAGVTQTPRYLIKTRGQQVTLSCSPISGHRSVSWYQQTPGQGLQFLFEYFSETQRNKGNFPGRFSGRQFSNSRSEMNVSTLELGDSALYLCASSLVVAGREDDGELFFGEGSRLTVL.

V and J are TRBV15 and TRBJ2-5; 7 nucleotides match TRBD1. This CDR3 has 15 amino acids. Germline assignment: CDR1 LNHNV and CDR2 YYDKDF (reference sequence). Trimming removed 1 base from V and 0 bases from J; junction bases left unmatched: 2. The CDR3 DNA sequence: TGTGCCACCAGCAGAGGACAGGGCTACCAAGAGACCCAGTACTTC. Translated: CATSRGQGYQETQYF.

The chain has TRBV5-1 and TRBJ2-2, with D possibly being TRBD1 (6 bases). V lost 2 bases and J lost 5, with 13 bases in between. Germline V CDR1 and CDR2: SGHRS, YFSETQ. This CDR3 region has 15 residues. The CDR3 reads CASSLPGQGTGELFF. The DNA for the CDR3 is TGCGCCAGCAGCTTACCGGGACAAGGAACCGGGGAGCTGTTTTTT.

V gene TRBV30 combines with J gene TRBJ1-2; 7 bases align to TRBD1. V gave up 0 bases and J gave up 9 bases; unmatched junction bases: 7. This CDR3 has 13 amino acids. Germline CDR1 reads GTSNPN; CDR2 reads SVGIG (reference sequence). Written as DNA, the CDR3 is TGTGCCTGGAGTGTAAAGGGACAGAAGCGCTACACCTTC. Amino acid sequence: CAWSVKGQKRYTF.

This clone appeared once. The CDR3 is CASSFSLRSYEQYF. CDR3 nucleotide sequence: TGTGCCAGCAGCTTTTCACTCCGATCCTACGAGCAGTACTTC. V and J are TRBV5-6 and TRBJ2-5; D remains unclear. The J call may be mistaken, given a closer DNA end match to TRBJ2-7. Germline CDR1 and CDR2: SGHDT and YYEEEE. This CDR3 spans 14 amino acids.

The chain recombines TRBV25-1 with TRBJ2-7; TRBD2 matches 9 bases. After removal of 2 bases from V and 6 bases from J, the junction contained 8 bases not matched to a gene. The CDR3 sequence is 15 residues long. The germline V gene encodes CDR1 MGHDK and CDR2 SYGVNS. CDR3: CASSEGYSGGREQYF. CDR3 nucleotide sequence: TGTGCCAGCAGTGAAGGGTATAGCGGGGGACGCGAGCAGTACTTC.

The chain links TRBV5-6 to TRBJ1-3, with D perhaps TRBD1 (5 bases). The V gene's germline CDR1 is SGHDT and CDR2 YYEEEE. This CDR3 has 13 residues. The V end lost 3 bases, the J end lost 2 bases, and 6 bases lay between the germline ends. The CDR3 bases are TGTGCCAGCAGCTGGACACCTGGAAACACCATATATTTT. It specifies CASSWTPGNTIYF.

This clone came up once. The rearrangement joins TRBV9 to TRBJ1-2; 11 positions match TRBD1. CDR1 is SGDLS, CDR2 YYNGEE, per germline. J was trimmed by 8 bases and V by 4 bases; bases with no gene match: 10. This CDR3 is built from 15 residues. The CDR3 nucleotides read TGTGCCAGCAGCTACGACGGGACAGGGGGGAGCGGCTACACCTTC. Protein sequence: CASSYDGTGGSGYTF.

CDR3 in DNA: TGCGCCAGCAGCCAAGAGGCTAGCGGGGGGAGCTCCTACAATGAGCAGTTCTTC. This sequence encodes CASSQEASGGSSYNEQFF. The chain couples TRBV4-3 to TRBJ2-1, with TRBD2 matching 11 bases. This CDR3 region has 18 residues. Germline V lookup: CDR1 LGHNA, CDR2 YSLEER. The V segment lost 0 bases and the J segment 0 bases; nucleotides outside the gene matches: 4.

The gene calls are TRBV7-8 and TRBJ1-1; D remains unclear. The germline CDR1 and CDR2 sequences are SGHVS and FQNEAQ. Trimming cost V 2 bases and J 1 base, with 17 bases left between them. The CDR3 totals 17 residues. Here the CDR3 reads CASSLKGVGLGNTEAFF. DNA for the CDR3: TGTGCCAGCAGCTTAAAGGGAGTCGGGCTTGGGAACACTGAAGCTTTCTTT.

This chain uses TRBV13 with TRBJ2-3; TRBD2 matches 9 bases. The CDR3 totals 16 residues. Germline V gene lookup returns CDR1 PRHDT and CDR2 FYEKMQ (reference sequence). V lost 0 bases, J lost 0 bases, and 1 base stayed unmatched. This chain's CDR3 is CASSLGAGGSTDTQYF. In nucleotides, the CDR3 is TGTGCCAGCAGCTTAGGAGCGGGGGGCAGCACAGATACGCAGTATTTT.

The gene calls are TRBV6-5 and TRBJ1-6; unclear D gene. Germline values: CDR1 MNHEY, CDR2 SVGAGI. V was cut by 6 bases and J by 7 bases, with 13 bases left in between. This CDR3 comprises 14 residues. This CDR3 is CASRQVGRNSPLHF. CDR3 nucleotides: TGTGCCAGCAGGCAAGTTGGCAGGAATTCACCCCTCCACTTT.

V and J are TRBV2 and TRBJ2-7; 7 bases align to TRBD1. Germline CDR1 is SNHLY and CDR2 is FYNNEI. CDR3 size: 13 residues. V was clipped by 6 bases and J by 7 bases; unmatched bases: 9. CDR3 residues: CASRARGSGEQYF. The CDR3 nucleotides are TGTGCCAGCAGGGCCAGGGGGTCTGGGGAGCAGTACTTC.

This CDR3 reads CASNLGLDYEQYF. CDR3 nucleotides: TGTGCCAGCAATTTGGGACTCGACTACGAGCAGTACTTC. The chain uses TRBV6-1 and TRBJ2-7; D possibly corresponds to TRBD2 (6 bases). Germline V lookup: CDR1 MNHNS, CDR2 SASEGT. Trimming took off 7 bases at V and 3 bases at J, with 13 bases between the two ends. The CDR3 contains 13 residues.

The chain joins TRBV4-2 to TRBJ2-3; no clear D gene. Germline lookup yields CDR1 LGHNA and CDR2 YNFKEQ. The CDR3 extends over 17 amino acids. Trimming stripped 2 bases from V and 1 base from J, with 16 bases between. The CDR3 region has the DNA TGTGCCAGCAGCCAACCAAGTCCCGGTGGAGGCACAGATACGCAGTATTTT. Protein product: CASSQPSPGGGTDTQYF.

The chain has TRBV9 and TRBJ1-2; 7 nucleotides align to TRBD1. The germline CDR1 and CDR2 sequences are SGDLS and YYNGEE. The CDR3 has 17 residues. With 2 bases clipped from V and 3 bases from J, the junction kept 13 bases outside the gene matches. CDR3 region: CASSVGEGARPYYGYTF. In DNA form, the CDR3 reads TGTGCCAGCAGCGTGGGAGAGGGGGCAAGACCCTACTATGGCTACACCTTC.